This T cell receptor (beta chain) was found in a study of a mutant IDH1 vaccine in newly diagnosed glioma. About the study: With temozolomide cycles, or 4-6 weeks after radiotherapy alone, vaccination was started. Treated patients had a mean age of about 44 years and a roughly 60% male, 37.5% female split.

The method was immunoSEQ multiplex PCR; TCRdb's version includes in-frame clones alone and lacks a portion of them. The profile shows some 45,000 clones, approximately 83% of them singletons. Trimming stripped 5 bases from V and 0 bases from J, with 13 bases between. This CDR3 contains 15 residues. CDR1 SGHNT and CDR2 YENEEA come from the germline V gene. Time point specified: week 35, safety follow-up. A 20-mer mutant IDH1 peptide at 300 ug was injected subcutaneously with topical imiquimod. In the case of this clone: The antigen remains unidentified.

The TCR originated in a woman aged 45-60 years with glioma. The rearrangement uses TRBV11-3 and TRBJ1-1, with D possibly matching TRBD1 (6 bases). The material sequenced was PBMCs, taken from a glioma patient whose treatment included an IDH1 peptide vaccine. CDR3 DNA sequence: TGTGCCAGCAGCCCCACCGGGACATTGAACACTGAAGCTTTCTTT. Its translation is CASSPTGTLNTEAFF.